This T cell receptor beta chain was identified in a study of T cell repertoires in cytomegalovirus infection. TCRdb passed the reads through MiXCR, listing each CDR3 protein once. The sample holds 170,000 or so distinct CDR3 sequences, 13% to 15% seen once. V lost 5 bases and J 4 bases, leaving 8 bases between the germline ends. The CDR3 runs to 11 residues. Germline CDR1 is SQVTM and CDR2 is ANQGSEA. Sequences were obtained from PBMCs. The sequence was collected from a human donor in good health (CMV status not recorded). Some clones in this sample may be carry-over from other donors' samples. This chain connects TRBV29-1 to TRBJ1-2; D possibly corresponds to TRBD1 (5 bases). The CDR3 nucleotides read TGCAGCGTTCCTCAGGGCTATGGCTACACCTTC. Its translation is CSVPQGYGYTF. The entire variable domain, with the rest obtained from reference TRBV29-1 and TRBJ1-2, is as follows: SAVISQKPSRDICQRGTSLTIQCQVDSQVTMMFWYRQQPGQSLTLIATANQGSEATYESGFVIDKFPISRPNLTFSTLTVSNMSPEDSSIYLCSVPQGYGYTFGSGTRLTVV.